Here is one TCR beta chain with its context. The data were produced by immunoSEQ multiplex PCR, yet TCRdb's version contains in-frame clones alone and is incomplete. The specimen's table records some 190,000 clones. CDR3 size: 15 residues. J was trimmed by 3 bases and V by 5 bases; bases with no gene match: 5. Germline lookup yields CDR1 ENHRY and CDR2 SYGVKD. The data originate from a study of control samples from healthy donors and cancer patients. The sample comprised blood. The TCR originated in a woman aged 25 to 39 in good health. The chain combines TRBV10-3 with TRBJ2-2; 8 bases agree with TRBD1. The CDR3 nucleotides read TGTGCCATCAGTAACCGGGACAGGCACACCGGGGAGCTGTTTTTT. Translated, it gives CAISNRDRHTGELFF.